This is a list of T cell receptor beta chains from one sample in a study of cytomegalovirus exposure and HLA in healthy donors. Generated by immunoSEQ multiplex PCR, the TCRdb table keeps only in-frame clones and is missing some. There are about 110,000 clones in the sample; roughly 80% occur only once, and around 5% lies in the top ten. The sample taken for sequencing was PBMCs. These receptor sequences come from a female donor in good health and CMV-seropositive. The CDR3 runs from the conserved cysteine through the conserved F or W.

J	V	CDR3
TRBJ2-1	TRBV27	CASSLSPGTGNNEQFF
TRBJ1-2	TRBV25-1	CASSERTGTGKGYTF
TRBJ2-1	TRBV25-1	CASTSRTGNRNEQFF
TRBJ1-1	TRBV4-1	CASSQVGAGNTEAFF
TRBJ2-4	TRBV7-8	CASSRGTTKNIQYF
TRBJ2-1	TRBV9	CASSVLAGVDAEQFF
TRBJ2-2	TRBV18	CASSSSSGTGELFF
TRBJ2-1	TRBV5-1	CASSLLSSGAYNEQFF
TRBJ1-2	TRBV30	CAWSVWGLGYGYTF
TRBJ1-4	TRBV30	CAWSWTGEPEKLFF
TRBJ1-5	TRBV2	CASSKTGGNNQPQHF
TRBJ2-3	TRBV6-5	CASSYASGSTDTQYF
TRBJ1-2	TRBV5-5	CASSLVTGPAYYGYTF
TRBJ2-1	TRBV14	CASSQSRGSYNEQFF
TRBJ2-1	TRBV15	CATSRTSTGGIWIF
TRBJ2-1	TRBV19	CASRISGRASYNEQFF
TRBJ2-2	TRBV7-2	CASSLAAGYSTGELFF
TRBJ2-7	TRBV12-5	CASGIQGFREQYF
TRBJ2-2	TRBV6-1	CASSELVGGRVTGELFF
TRBJ1-4	TRBV9	CASSGGQGAEKLFF
TRBJ2-1	TRBV6-1	CASTRPGNEQFF
TRBJ2-7	TRBV5-1	CASSLLAGVYEQYF
TRBJ1-2	TRBV28	CASSPLRYGYTF
TRBJ2-1	TRBV6-1	CASRARGRSDNEQFF
TRBJ2-1	TRBV25-1	CASRGAGGKNEQFF
TRBJ2-1	TRBV30	CAWSLAFTTYNEQFF
TRBJ1-2	TRBV9	CASSVDAGFNYGYTF
TRBJ2-4	TRBV2	CASSATKGLAGGIQYF
TRBJ2-7	TRBV7-2	CASSLEQLAGAGEQYF
TRBJ1-1	TRBV6-1	CASSEMEGHSRTTEAFF
TRBJ1-5	TRBV19	CASSIDRVRSNQPQHF
TRBJ2-7	TRBV27	CASSLSIRRGVGYEQYF
TRBJ2-7	TRBV5-1	CASSLGTSGSVYEQYF
TRBJ2-1	TRBV5-4	CASSFGINEQFF
TRBJ2-1	TRBV10-2	CASSGLAGFLSEQFF
TRBJ1-2	TRBV7-2	CASSLVKRYRGYTF
TRBJ1-5	TRBV7-2	CASSLAGGNQPQHF
TRBJ1-2	TRBV2	CASSKRRGQGDYGYTF
TRBJ1-5	TRBV7-9	CASSREGGQPQHF
TRBJ2-1	TRBV5-1	CASSLRSGEQFF
TRBJ2-7	TRBV12-5	CASGLTTSGDSYEQYF
TRBJ1-3	TRBV7-6	CASSLEAPTGTGNTIYF
TRBJ2-4	TRBV11-1	CASSSRDTNIQYF
TRBJ1-2	TRBV6-5	CASSYGQGRSNYGYTF
TRBJ2-3	TRBV30	CAWTLPDTQYF
TRBJ2-2	TRBV9	CASSGTANTGELFF
TRBJ2-3	TRBV30	CAWKLAGRTDTQYF
TRBJ2-7	TRBV30	CAWSGGTLYEQYF
TRBJ2-1	TRBV4-2	CASSPRLASGGGEQFF
TRBJ1-2	TRBV19	CASSIGTAEIYGYTF
TRBJ1-4	TRBV19	CASRRDRDEKLFF
TRBJ1-1	TRBV4-1	CASSQANLAGGPNTEAFF
TRBJ2-5	TRBV19	CASSTPGTGQETQYF
TRBJ1-2	TRBV4-3	CASSGGVGYGYTF
TRBJ1-6	TRBV6-1	CASRGRPRESPLHF
TRBJ1-3	TRBV9	CASSVNRESSGNTIYF
TRBJ2-7	TRBV6-5	CASSWYSGGSSYEQYF
TRBJ2-7	TRBV5-1	CASSLFFTSGRAATEQYF